Listed here are 27 T cell receptor beta chains from one sample, sequenced in a study of T cell clonality in common variable immunodeficiency (dated by TCRdb to 2015 to 2017). The method behind the library was the immunoSEQ multiplex PCR assay. The source is immuneACCESS, and TCRdb retained only in-frame sequences with V and J called. Part of the clones is not carried over; for the studies checked, unresolved V genes explain less than half of this, and the remainder is unexplained. The sample comprises tens of thousands of clones, and every one was counted more than once. Around 0.8% of the sample is in the top ten clones. The sample was peripheral blood mononuclear cells. All receptors come from a person between 18 and 75 years old in good health.

This clone was detected ten times or more. Compared with germline, one end of the junction differs, possibly owing to a read error. The CDR3 goes on 3 residues after the read ends, and that part is filled in from the germline J gene. The chain joins TRBV28 to TRBJ2-5; the D gene is possibly TRBD2 (5 bases). Germline V gene lookup returns CDR1 MDHEN and CDR2 SYDVKM. The CDR3 extends over 14 amino acids. The CDR3 bases that were read are TGTGCCAGCAGCTTATTAGCGCAACTAGAGACC. As protein: CASSLLAQLET. The CDR3 as a whole reads CASSLLAQLETQYF.

In this sample, this clone turned up many times. The read terminates 3 residues ahead of where the CDR3 ends, so the germline J gene completes it. The V call is TRBV20-1, the J call TRBJ1-3; weak D call: TRBD1 (6 bases). Germline CDR1 DFQATT, CDR2 SNEGSKA (reference sequence). Trimming removed 0 bases from V and 0 bases from J, with 15 bases in between. The length of the CDR3 is 17 residues. The CDR3 protein is CSARDFAGAGSGNTIYF. The CDR3 bases that were read are TGCAGTGCTAGAGATTTTGCAGGGGCGGGCTCTGGAAACACC.

With respect to this clone: The sequence runs out 3 residues before the end of the CDR3; the remainder is reconstructed from the germline J gene. This chain uses TRBV30 with TRBJ2-1; D ambiguous. Germline CDR1 reads GTSNPN; CDR2 reads SVGIG (reference sequence). V lost 1 base to trimming and J lost 9 bases, with 10 bases between them. The CDR3 totals 12 residues. CDR3 bases read: TGTGCCTGGAGTGAGATTACGGGTGAG. This gives the protein CAWSEITGE. Given in full, the CDR3 is CAWSEITGEQFF. Together with reference TRBV30 and TRBJ2-1, the CDR3 gives the full variable domain: SQTIHQWPATLVQPVGSPLSLECTVEGTSNPNLYWYRQAAGRGLQLLFYSVGIGQISSEVPQNLSASRPQDRQFILSSKKLLLSDSGFYLCAWSEITGEQFFGPGTRLTVL.

This clone came up many times. The observed sequence ends 3 residues before the CDR3 terminus, with the missing tail filled in from the germline J gene. This chain uses TRBV6-2 or TRBV6-3 with TRBJ2-7, with 11 bases matching TRBD2. The CDR3 runs to 16 residues. Unmatched junction bases numbered 7, after V lost 4 bases and J lost 2 bases. CDR1 MNHEY and CDR2 SVGEGT come from the germline V gene. CDR3 bases read: TGTGCCAGCAGTTCCTCCCTTAGCGGGAGGGCCTACGAG. It codes for CASSSSLSGRAYE. The complete CDR3 reads CASSSSLSGRAYEQYF.

This clone was picked up many times. Read coverage stops 3 residues before the CDR3 terminus; the germline J gene supplies the remainder. The chain joins TRBV5-6 to TRBJ1-5; D is unresolved. Germline-derived CDR1 and CDR2 are SGHDT and YYEEEE. The V and J ends lost 4 bases and 3 bases respectively, with 8 bases between them. CDR3 length: 13 residues. The CDR3 DNA, read in part, is TGTGCCAGCAGCCGGACTCTCAATCAGCCC. Its translation is CASSRTLNQP. The whole CDR3 reads CASSRTLNQPQHF.

This clone was observed at least ten times. CDR3 bases read: TGTGCCAGCTCACCGCGGGACAGCTTGGGAGAAAAA. Translated: CASSPRDSLGEK. The full CDR3 protein reads CASSPRDSLGEKLFF. This sequence joins TRBV18 and TRBJ1-4, with 7 bases identical to TRBD1. Coverage ceases 3 residues before the CDR3 finishes, and the germline J gene fills in the end. This CDR3 contains 15 residues. The germline V gene has CDR1 KGHSH and CDR2 LQKENI. The ends lost 3 bases at V and 8 bases at J; junction bases unmatched: 9. The whole variable domain, remainder taken from reference TRBV18 and TRBJ1-4, is NAGVMQNPRHLVRRRGQEARLRCSPMKGHSHVYWYRQLPEEGLKFMVYLQKENIIDESGMPKERFSAEFPKEGPSILRIQQVVRGDSAAYFCASSPRDSLGEKLFFGSGTQLSVL.

This clone was counted a few times. The CDR3 end falls 3 residues outside the read, so it is completed with the germline J gene. The chain uses TRBV5-1 and TRBJ2-7, with D tentatively TRBD1 (6 bases). This CDR3 spans 15 amino acids. CDR1 is SGHRS and CDR2 is YFSETQ in the germline V gene. V gave up 2 bases and J gave up 1 base, with 13 bases separating them. The CDR3 DNA, read in part, is TGCGCCAGCAGCTTTGCCCCCGGACAGTCCTACGAG. Translated, it gives CASSFAPGQSYE. The full CDR3 protein reads CASSFAPGQSYEQYF.

This clone was observed at least ten times. The read stops 3 residues short of the end of the CDR3; the missing end is completed from the germline J gene. The genes are TRBV28 and TRBJ1-5; 7 bases fit TRBD1. Germline trimming cut 2 bases from V and 2 bases from J; bases unmatched to any gene: 3. CDR3 length: 15 residues. CDR1 and CDR2 from the germline V gene are MDHEN and SYDVKM. The CDR3: CASSLGTARNQPQHF. The CDR3 DNA, read in part, is TGTGCCAGCAGTTTAGGGACAGCCCGCAATCAGCCC.

In this sample, this clone turned up a few times. CDR3 sequence: CASTLSRAPQILTF. CDR3 bases read: TGTGCCAGCACGTTGAGCAGGGCCCCTCAAATC. The chain joins TRBV2 to TRBJ2-6, with a possible D match to TRBD1 (5 bases). The read terminates 3 residues ahead of where the CDR3 ends, so the germline J gene completes it. The CDR3 spans 14 residues. Germline V gene lookup returns CDR1 SNHLY and CDR2 FYNNEI.

This clone was observed at least ten times. Sequencing ends 3 residues short of the CDR3 end; the germline J gene provides the rest. The J gene is TRBJ2-5, the V gene TRBV19; TRBD1 might be the D (6 bases). CDR3 length: 14 amino acids. Germline CDR1 is LNHDA and CDR2 is SQIVND (reference sequence). V lost 4 bases and J 4 bases, leaving 13 bases between the germline ends. The CDR3 protein is CASSSGQPGETQYF. CDR3 DNA, as far as it was read: TGTGCCAGTAGTAGCGGACAGCCAGGAGAGACC.

The CDR3 loop is CASSFLAGTDNEQFF. The sequenced CDR3 bases are TGTGCCAGCAGCTTCCTAGCGGGAACTGACAATGAG. The chain has TRBV7-8 and TRBJ2-1; TRBD2 matches at 9 bases. The read gets to within 3 residues of the CDR3 end, and the germline J gene fills in the rest. CDR3 length: 15 residues. V was clipped by 3 bases and J by 5 bases; unmatched bases: 5. CDR1 and CDR2 from the germline V gene are SGHVS and FQNEAQ.

In its sample, this clone was seen many times. The read is 3 residues too short to cover the CDR3 end, so that end is filled in from the germline J gene. This sequence joins TRBV4-1 and TRBJ1-5; D is ambiguous. The V end was cut by 0 bases, the J end by 7 bases, with 19 bases between. The CDR3 consists of 17 residues. Looked up from germline, CDR1 is MGHRA and CDR2 is YSYEKL. The covered CDR3 bases are TGCGCCAGCAGCCAAGAAGCCGTTCAGGTTTTTGTCCAGCCC. Translating gives CASSQEAVQVFVQP. The full CDR3 reads CASSQEAVQVFVQPQHF.

This clone came up many times. The read gets to within 3 residues of the CDR3 end, and the germline J gene fills in the rest. The genes are TRBV5-1 and TRBJ2-1; 9 bases align to TRBD2. Germline assignment: CDR1 SGHRS and CDR2 YFSETQ. The CDR3 extends over 12 amino acids. V trimming: 3 bases; J trimming: 8 bases; junction bases outside the gene matches: 0. The CDR3 sequence is CASSWTSDEQFF. The covered CDR3 bases are TGCGCCAGCAGCTGGACTAGCGATGAG.

The CDR3 loop is CASSLDEGSGYTF. The CDR3 bases that were read are TGCGCCAGCAGCTTGGACGAGGGGTCTGGC. V and J are TRBV5-1 and TRBJ1-2, with D perhaps TRBD1 (5 bases). The CDR3 end lies 3 residues beyond the end of the read and is filled in from the germline J gene. The CDR3 length is 13 residues. Germline-derived CDR1 and CDR2 are SGHRS and YFSETQ. The ends were cut back, 0 bases at V and 7 bases at J, with 10 bases in the middle. Full variable domain (rest looked up from reference TRBV5-1 and TRBJ1-2): KAGVTQTPRYLIKTRGQQVTLSCSPISGHRSVSWYQQTPGQGLQFLFEYFSETQRNKGNFPGRFSGRQFSNSRSEMNVSTLELGDSALYLCASSLDEGSGYTFGSGTRLTVV.

This clone was seen more than once but under ten times. Coverage ceases 3 residues before the CDR3 finishes, and the germline J gene fills in the end. J is TRBJ2-1 and V is TRBV7-6, with 8 bases fitting TRBD1. This CDR3 comprises 18 residues. CDR1 SGHVS and CDR2 FNYEAQ come from the germline V gene. Losses at the gene ends were 5 bases for V and 0 bases for J; bases not matched to a gene: 12. The CDR3 sequence is CASSTPSQGASSYNEQFF. The part of the CDR3 DNA that was read is TGTGCCAGCAGCACACCCTCTCAGGGGGCCAGCTCCTACAATGAG.

This clone was seen many times. The read falls 3 residues short of the CDR3 end, and the missing part is taken from the germline J gene. The chain links TRBV27 to TRBJ1-2; 7 bases are a match to TRBD1. Trimming cost V 6 bases and J 2 bases; bases outside gene matches: 3. Germline CDR1 reads MNHEY; CDR2 reads SMNVEV (reference sequence). This CDR3 is built from 13 residues. Incomplete CDR3 DNA: TGTGCCAGCAGACCGACAGGGAACTATGGC. This codes for CASRPTGNYG. In full, the CDR3 reads CASRPTGNYGYTF.

This clone was seen ten or more times. The read comes to an end 3 residues before the CDR3 does, leaving the germline J gene to fill in the end. V and J are TRBV19 and TRBJ1-5, with D tentatively TRBD1 (5 bases). The V end was cut by 3 bases, the J end by 5 bases, with 11 bases between. The CDR3 is 14 residues long. CDR1 is LNHDA and CDR2 is SQIVND in the germline V gene (reference sequence). The sequenced CDR3 bases are TGTGCCAGTAGTATCCGGGGGGAATATCAGCCC. Translating it yields CASSIRGEYQP. The entire CDR3 is CASSIRGEYQPQHF.

In this sample, this clone turned up many times. The read halts 3 residues ahead of the CDR3 end, with the missing end drawn from the germline J gene. J is TRBJ2-7 and V is TRBV12-3 or TRBV12-4; D is undetermined. CDR3 size: 16 residues. V was shortened by 1 base and J by 2 bases, with 15 bases between the two germline ends. CDR3 DNA, as far as it was read: TGTGCCAGCAGTTTAGGTTTTGGGCAGAGAACCTACGAG. Translating it yields CASSLGFGQRTYE. The whole CDR3 sequence is CASSLGFGQRTYEQYF.

There are many counts of this clone. The read ends 3 residues shy of where the CDR3 ends; the end is completed using the germline J gene. The chain recombines TRBV19 with TRBJ1-5, with 10 bases lining up with TRBD1. The CDR3 contains 15 residues. Germline V gene data show CDR1 as LNHDA and CDR2 as SQIVND (reference sequence). V dropped 8 bases and J dropped 7; count of bases not matched to a gene: 11. CDR3 sequence reads: CASRAEGQGWQPQHF. CDR3 DNA (partial): TGTGCCAGTCGAGCCGAGGGACAGGGGTGGCAGCCC.

This clone was detected many times. The DNA ends 3 residues before the CDR3 does, and the rest of the CDR3 is filled in from the germline J gene. The chain recombines TRBV5-1 with TRBJ2-1; D may be TRBD1 (6 bases). The germline gives CDR1 SGHRS, CDR2 YFSETQ. The CDR3 spans 16 residues. V dropped 0 bases and J dropped 8 bases, with 18 bases sitting between them. The CDR3 loop reads CASSLEGRTAVDEQFF. The DNA read from the CDR3 is TGCGCCAGCAGCTTGGAGGGGCGGACAGCGGTCGATGAG. The variable domain in full, completed from reference TRBV5-1 and TRBJ2-1, reads KAGVTQTPRYLIKTRGQQVTLSCSPISGHRSVSWYQQTPGQGLQFLFEYFSETQRNKGNFPGRFSGRQFSNSRSEMNVSTLELGDSALYLCASSLEGRTAVDEQFFGPGTRLTVL.

Ten or more counts support this clone. The CDR3 is cut off 3 residues early in the read; its end comes from the germline J gene. The chain is built from TRBV5-1 and TRBJ2-1, with TRBD1 as a possible D gene (7 bases). Between the trimmed V and J ends, which lost 3 bases and 6 bases, there was a span of 16 bases. CDR1 and CDR2 from the germline V gene are SGHRS and YFSETQ. This CDR3 is 15 amino acids long. CDR3 DNA, as far as it was read: TGCGCCAGCAGCTGGGGGGACAGAGAAAGCAATGAG. Translating gives CASSWGDRESNE. The complete CDR3 sequence is CASSWGDRESNEQFF.

This clone was seen ten or more times. The CDR3 end falls 3 residues outside the read, so it is completed with the germline J gene. This sequence joins TRBV11-2 and TRBJ2-7, with TRBD1 identical over 10 bases. V lost 5 bases to trimming and J lost 5 bases; unmatched junction nucleotides: 6. There are 14 residues in the CDR3. The germline V gene has CDR1 SGHAT and CDR2 FQNNGV. CDR3: CASSRTGGVNEQYF. CDR3 DNA, as far as it was read: TGTGCCAGCAGCCGGACAGGGGGTGTGAACGAG. The full variable domain, in which reference TRBV11-2 and TRBJ2-7 provide the parts outside the CDR3, is EAGVAQSPRYKIIEKRQSVAFWCNPISGHATLYWYQQILGQGPKLLIQFQNNGVVDDSQLPKDRFSAERLKGVDSTLKIQPAKLEDSAVYLCASSRTGGVNEQYFGPGTRLTVT.

Many counts were recorded for this clone. The CDR3 goes on 3 residues after the read ends, and that part is filled in from the germline J gene. The chain links TRBV19 to TRBJ2-7; 9 bases are a match to TRBD1. This CDR3 has 14 amino acids. Looked up from germline, CDR1 is LNHDA and CDR2 is SQIVND (reference sequence). J gave up 4 bases and V 4 bases, and 5 bases lay outside the gene matches. The DNA read from the CDR3 is TGTGCCAGTAGTACCCGGGACAGGGAATACGAG. Translated, it gives CASSTRDREYE. From start to end, the CDR3 is CASSTRDREYEQYF.

At least ten counts were recorded for this clone. Read sequence stops 3 residues before the CDR3 end, and the germline J gene provides the missing end. The chain joins TRBV28 to TRBJ2-7; 8 nucleotides match TRBD2. This CDR3 spans 17 amino acids. Germline V CDR1 and CDR2: MDHEN, SYDVKM. J was trimmed by 2 bases and V by 4 bases; bases with no gene match: 13. CDR3 protein: CASSSPSGGFSPYEQYF. The sequenced CDR3 bases are TGTGCCAGCAGTTCCCCCTCGGGGGGGTTCTCTCCCTACGAG.

This clone was observed many times. This same CDR3 is encoded by further DNA sequences in the sample. This CDR3 reads CSARDRVADSTDTQYF. Incomplete CDR3 DNA: TGCAGTGCTAGAGATCGCGTAGCGGACAGCACAGATACG. J is TRBJ2-3 and V is TRBV20-1; weak D call: TRBD2 (6 bases). Read sequence stops 3 residues before the CDR3 end, and the germline J gene provides the missing end. V was clipped by 0 bases and J by 0 bases, with 13 bases between them. The CDR3 is 16 amino acids. Germline assignment: CDR1 DFQATT and CDR2 SNEGSKA (reference sequence).

This clone has at least ten counts. Coverage ceases 3 residues before the CDR3 finishes, and the germline J gene fills in the end. V and J are TRBV19 and TRBJ2-3, with 9 bases aligning to TRBD2. The germline V gene encodes CDR1 LNHDA and CDR2 SQIVND (reference sequence). There are 15 residues in the CDR3. With V trimmed by 5 bases and J by 4 bases, 7 bases remained unmatched. The covered CDR3 bases are TGTGCCAGTAGTTATTCTAGCGGGATCTCAGATACG. Residues: CASSYSSGISDT. The CDR3 in full is CASSYSSGISDTQYF.

This clone was seen ten or more times. Read coverage stops 3 residues before the CDR3 terminus; the germline J gene supplies the remainder. The chain joins TRBV18 to TRBJ2-5, with 10 bases aligning to TRBD2. The CDR3 runs to 15 residues. Unmatched junction bases numbered 5, after V lost 6 bases and J lost 1 base. The germline V gene has CDR1 KGHSH and CDR2 LQKENI. The part of the CDR3 DNA that was read is TGTGCCAGCTCGGTCGGACTAGCGGTCCAAGAGACC. It codes for CASSVGLAVQET. The complete CDR3 protein is CASSVGLAVQETQYF.